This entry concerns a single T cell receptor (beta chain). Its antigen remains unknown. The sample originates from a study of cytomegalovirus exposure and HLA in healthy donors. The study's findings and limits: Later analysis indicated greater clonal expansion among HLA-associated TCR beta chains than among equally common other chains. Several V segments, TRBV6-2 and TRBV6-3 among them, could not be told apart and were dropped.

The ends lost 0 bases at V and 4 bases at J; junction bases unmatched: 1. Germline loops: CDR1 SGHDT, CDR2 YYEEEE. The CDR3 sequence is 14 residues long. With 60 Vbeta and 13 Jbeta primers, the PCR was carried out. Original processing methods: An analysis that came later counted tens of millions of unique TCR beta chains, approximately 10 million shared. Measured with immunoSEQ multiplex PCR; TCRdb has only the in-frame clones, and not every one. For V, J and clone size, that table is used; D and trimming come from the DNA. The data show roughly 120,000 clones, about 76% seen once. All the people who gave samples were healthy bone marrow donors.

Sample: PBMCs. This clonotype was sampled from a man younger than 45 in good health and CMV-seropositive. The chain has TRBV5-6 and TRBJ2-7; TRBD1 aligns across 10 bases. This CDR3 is CASSLGQGAYEQYF. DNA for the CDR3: TGTGCCAGCAGCTTGGGACAGGGGGCTTACGAGCAGTACTTC.